The sequence of this T cell receptor (beta chain) was determined in a study of CD8 T cells in Susac syndrome. The RNA, about 0.5 to 1 ug, was put through reverse transcription using random hexamers. MiXCR, run by TCRdb on the immunoSEQ multiplex PCR reads, gives a single entry per CDR3 protein. This sample carries approximately 230,000 distinct CDR3 sequences, around 95% of them seen once, and the ten largest clones take around 0.072%. V was shortened by 3 bases and J by 5 bases, with 14 bases between the two germline ends. Germline-derived CDR1 and CDR2 are LGHDT and YNNKEL (reference sequence). The CDR3 runs to 14 residues.

The sequencing input was CD4+ T cells from PBMCs. This chain links TRBV3-1 with TRBJ2-7; D perhaps matches TRBD2 (5 bases). The sequence came from a human donor with multiple sclerosis. CDR3 coding DNA: TGTGCCAGCAGCCACCCCGGGGAGAACAACGAGCAGTACTTC. Translating gives CASSHPGENNEQYF.